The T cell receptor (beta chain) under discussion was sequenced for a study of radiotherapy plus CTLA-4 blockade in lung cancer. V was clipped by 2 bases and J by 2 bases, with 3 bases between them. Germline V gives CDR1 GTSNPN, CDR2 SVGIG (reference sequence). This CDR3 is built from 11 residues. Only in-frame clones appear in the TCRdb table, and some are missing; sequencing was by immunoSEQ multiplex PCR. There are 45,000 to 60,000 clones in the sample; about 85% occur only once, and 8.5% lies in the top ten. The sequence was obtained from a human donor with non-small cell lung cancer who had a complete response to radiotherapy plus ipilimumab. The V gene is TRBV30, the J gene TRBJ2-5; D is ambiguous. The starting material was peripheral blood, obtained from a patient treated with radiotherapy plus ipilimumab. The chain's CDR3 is CAWSSQETQYF. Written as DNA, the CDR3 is TGTGCCTGGAGTTCTCAAGAGACCCAGTACTTC.